This T cell receptor beta chain comes out of a study of neurological immune-mediated disorders. This clonotype was seen repeatedly, ten times or more. Its cognate antigen is unknown. Each sequencing run yielded over 200 million TCR-beta sequences from 15-18 subjects. A single record per CDR3 protein comes from TCRdb applying MiXCR to the 5' RACE reads. The sample lists roughly 27,000 distinct CDR3 sequences; approximately 21% were seen once. Healthy controls comprised blood bank volunteers in Maryland, USA. Points from the study as a whole: Patients with HTLV-1-associated myelopathy had the highest level of TCR clonal expansion, whereas patients with multiple sclerosis had the lowest level, falling beneath the level found in healthy controls.

Germline V gene data show CDR1 as LGHNA and CDR2 as YSLEER. The CDR3 sequence is 15 residues long. V lost 0 bases, J lost 1 base, and 9 bases lay in between. V usage is TRBV4-3 and J usage is TRBJ2-5; unclear D gene. What was sequenced was PBMCs. This clonotype was obtained from a woman in her fifties or sixties in good health. CDR3: CASSQDWSSQETQYF. CDR3 nucleotides: TGCGCCAGCAGCCAAGATTGGTCTAGCCAAGAGACCCAGTACTTC.